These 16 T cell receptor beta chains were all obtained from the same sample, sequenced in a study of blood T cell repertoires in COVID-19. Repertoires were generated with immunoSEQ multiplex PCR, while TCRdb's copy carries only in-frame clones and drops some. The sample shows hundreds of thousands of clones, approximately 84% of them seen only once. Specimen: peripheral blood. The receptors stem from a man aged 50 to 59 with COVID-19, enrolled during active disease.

The CDR3 region has the DNA TGTGCCAGCAGTGAATTCAGTTATGAGCAGTACTTC. It translates to CASSEFSYEQYF. The chain employs TRBV6-1 and TRBJ2-7; D not certain. The CDR3 spans 12 residues. The V end was cut by 2 bases, the J end by 7 bases, with 9 bases between. In germline, CDR1 is MNHNS, CDR2 SASEGT.

The CDR3 DNA reads as TGTGCCAGCTCACCTGGCAGCGCTATGGATCAGCCCCAGCATTTT. This gives the protein CASSPGSAMDQPQHF. The chain employs TRBV18 and TRBJ1-5; no clear D gene. The V end was cut by 3 bases, the J end by 5 bases, with 14 bases between. Looked up from germline, CDR1 is KGHSH and CDR2 is LQKENI. There are 15 residues in the CDR3.

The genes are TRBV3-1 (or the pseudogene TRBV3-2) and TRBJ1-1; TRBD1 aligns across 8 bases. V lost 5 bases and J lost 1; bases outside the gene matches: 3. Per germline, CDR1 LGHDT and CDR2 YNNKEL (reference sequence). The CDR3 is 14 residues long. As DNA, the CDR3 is TGTGCCAGCAGCTACACAGGGGGGAACACTGAAGCTTTCTTT. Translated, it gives CASSYTGGNTEAFF.

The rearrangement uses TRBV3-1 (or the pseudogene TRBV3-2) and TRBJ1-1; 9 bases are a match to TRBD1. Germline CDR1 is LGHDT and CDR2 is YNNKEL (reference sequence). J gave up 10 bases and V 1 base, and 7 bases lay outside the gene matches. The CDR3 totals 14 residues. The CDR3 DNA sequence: TGTGCCAGCAGCCAAGTCTCCGGGACAGGGAGAGCTTTCTTT. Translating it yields CASSQVSGTGRAFF.

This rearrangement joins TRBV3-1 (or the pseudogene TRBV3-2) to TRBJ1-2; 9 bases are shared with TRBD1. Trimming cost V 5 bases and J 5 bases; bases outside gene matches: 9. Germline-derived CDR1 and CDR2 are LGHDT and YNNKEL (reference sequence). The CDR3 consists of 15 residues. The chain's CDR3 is CASSSGTGFSYGYTF. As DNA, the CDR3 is TGTGCCAGCAGCTCCGGGACAGGGTTTAGTTATGGCTACACCTTC.

The CDR3, as DNA: TGTGCCAGCAGCTTATACCAGGGGAGCGAAACTGAAGCTTTCTTT. As protein: CASSLYQGSETEAFF. The V call is TRBV7-2, the J call TRBJ1-1, with D maybe TRBD1 (6 bases). Germline values: CDR1 SGHTA, CDR2 FQGNSA. Deletions cut 2 bases from V and 5 bases from J, with 15 bases between. The CDR3 spans 15 residues.

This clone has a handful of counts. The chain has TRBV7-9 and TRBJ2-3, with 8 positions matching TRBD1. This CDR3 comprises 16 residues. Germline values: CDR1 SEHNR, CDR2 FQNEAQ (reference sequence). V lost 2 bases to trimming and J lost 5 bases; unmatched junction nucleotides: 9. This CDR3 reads CASSLMLTGAGDTQYF. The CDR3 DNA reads TGTGCCAGCAGCTTAATGCTGACAGGGGCCGGAGATACGCAGTATTTT.

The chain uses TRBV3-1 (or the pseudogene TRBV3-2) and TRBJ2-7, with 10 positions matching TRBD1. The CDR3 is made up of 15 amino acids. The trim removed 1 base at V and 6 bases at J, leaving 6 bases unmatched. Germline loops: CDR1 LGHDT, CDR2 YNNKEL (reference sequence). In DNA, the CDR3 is TGTGCCAGCAGCCAAGGTGGGACAGGGGCGATCGAGCAGTACTTC. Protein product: CASSQGGTGAIEQYF.

The CDR3 DNA follows: TGTGCCAGCAAAATCGACAGGGGATACAATCAGCCCCAGCATTTT. This codes for CASKIDRGYNQPQHF. The chain recombines TRBV27 with TRBJ1-5; the match to TRBD1 covers 8 bases. V lost 7 bases and J lost 3; bases outside the gene matches: 8. The CDR3 is 15 amino acids. Germline CDR1 is MNHEY and CDR2 is SMNVEV (reference sequence).

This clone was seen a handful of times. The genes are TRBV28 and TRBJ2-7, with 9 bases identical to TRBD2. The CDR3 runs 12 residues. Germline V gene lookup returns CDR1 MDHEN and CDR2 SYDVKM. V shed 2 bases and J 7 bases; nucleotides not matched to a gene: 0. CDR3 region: CASSLLAGEQYF. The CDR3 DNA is TGTGCCAGCAGTTTACTAGCGGGGGAGCAGTACTTC.

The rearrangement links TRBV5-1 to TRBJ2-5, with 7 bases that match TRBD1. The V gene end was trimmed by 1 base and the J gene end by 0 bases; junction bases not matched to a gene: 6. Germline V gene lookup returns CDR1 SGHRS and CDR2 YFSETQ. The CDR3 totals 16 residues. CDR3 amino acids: CASSLSGTVNQETQYF. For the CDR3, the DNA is TGCGCCAGCAGCTTGAGTGGGACAGTTAACCAAGAGACCCAGTACTTC.

The CDR3: CASSPLGGATDTQYF. CDR3 DNA: TGTGCCAGCAGTCCCCTCGGTGGGGCCACAGATACGCAGTATTTT. This chain joins TRBV6-5 and TRBJ2-3, with D perhaps matching TRBD1 (5 bases). Per the germline V gene, CDR1 is MNHEY and CDR2 is SVGAGI. Deletions cut 5 bases from V and 2 bases from J, with 14 bases between. The CDR3 sequence is 15 residues long.

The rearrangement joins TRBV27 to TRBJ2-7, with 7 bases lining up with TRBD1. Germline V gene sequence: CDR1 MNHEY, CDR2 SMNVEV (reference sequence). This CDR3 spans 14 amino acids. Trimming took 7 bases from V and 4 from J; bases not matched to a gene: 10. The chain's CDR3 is CASNKKGADYEQYF. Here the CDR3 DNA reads TGTGCCAGCAACAAAAAGGGGGCAGATTACGAGCAGTACTTC.

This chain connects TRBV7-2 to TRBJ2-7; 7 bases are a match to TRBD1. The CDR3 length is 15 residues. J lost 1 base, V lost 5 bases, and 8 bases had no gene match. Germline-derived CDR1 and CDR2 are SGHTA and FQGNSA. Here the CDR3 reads CASSESPGQSYEQYF. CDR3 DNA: TGTGCCAGCAGCGAATCTCCGGGACAGTCCTACGAGCAGTACTTC.

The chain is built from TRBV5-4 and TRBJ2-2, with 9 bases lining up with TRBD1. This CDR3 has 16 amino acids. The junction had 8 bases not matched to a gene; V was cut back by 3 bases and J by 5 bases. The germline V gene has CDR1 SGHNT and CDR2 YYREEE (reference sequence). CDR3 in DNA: TGTGCCAGCAGCTACCGGGACAGGGACCCAACCGGGGAGCTGTTTTTT. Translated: CASSYRDRDPTGELFF.

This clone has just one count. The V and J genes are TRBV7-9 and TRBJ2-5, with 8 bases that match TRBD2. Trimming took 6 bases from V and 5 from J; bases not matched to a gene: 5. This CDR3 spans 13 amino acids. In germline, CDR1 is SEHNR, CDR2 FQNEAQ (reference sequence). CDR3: CASRPGLGETQYF. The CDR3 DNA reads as TGTGCCAGCAGGCCGGGACTAGGGGAGACCCAGTACTTC.